The next 2 T cell receptor beta chains were all read from a single sample in a study of T cells expressing NK-cell markers. For each CDR3 protein, TCRdb gives one entry from its re-call of the 5' RACE reads, without DNA. Recorded for this sample: about 460,000 distinct CDR3 sequences. Sequencing used blood T cells: a sorted CD56 or NKG2C T cell subset, CD4+ or CD8+ T cells, or bulk PBMC T cells (not recorded which). Receptors were obtained from a woman aged 50 to 65 in good health.

The chain couples TRBV7-2 to TRBJ1-1; there is no DNA to check the TCRdb D call of TRBD1. CDR3 length: 15 residues. In germline, CDR1 is SGHTA, CDR2 FQGNSA. The CDR3: CASSSTGMPHGEAFF.

This chain uses TRBV11-2 with TRBJ2-2; TCRdb designates TRBD2, a call that cannot be tested without DNA. CDR1 is SGHAT, CDR2 FQNNGV, per germline. CDR3 length: 16 amino acids. CDR3 sequence reads: CASSRTSGRAIGELFF.